The present T cell receptor beta chain was sequenced within a study of OX40 agonist ivuxolimab in advanced cancers. The wider study: Prior anti-PD-1, anti-PD-L1 or anti-CTLA-4 therapy did not bar entry, and around 39% had some.

Assay: immunoSEQ multiplex PCR; the TCRdb copy retains only in-frame clones and omits some. The sample comprises over 80,000 clones, about 86% of which are singletons, and roughly 5.5% rests with the top ten. The length of the CDR3 is 14 residues. V lost 5 bases and J 8 bases, leaving 16 bases between the germline ends. Looked up from germline, CDR1 is KGHSY and CDR2 is FQNENV. The chain carries TRBV16 and TRBJ2-1, with D perhaps TRBD1 or TRBD2 (5 bases each). The sequence came from an adult with an advanced solid tumor such as melanoma, head and neck, liver or kidney cancer. Specimen: CD4+ or CD8+ T cells sorted from blood, collected in a trial of the OX40 agonist ivuxolimab. CDR3 in DNA: TGTGCCAGCAGCAACAGGTCTAGCCGGGATGAGCAGTTCTTC. Protein product: CASSNRSSRDEQFF. The full variable domain, completed using reference TRBV16 and TRBJ2-1, is GEEVAQTPKHLVRGEGQKAKLYCAPIKGHSYVFWYQQVLKNEFKFLISFQNENVFDETGMPKERFSAKCLPNSPCSLEIQATKLEDSAVYFCASSNRSSRDEQFFGPGTRLTVL.